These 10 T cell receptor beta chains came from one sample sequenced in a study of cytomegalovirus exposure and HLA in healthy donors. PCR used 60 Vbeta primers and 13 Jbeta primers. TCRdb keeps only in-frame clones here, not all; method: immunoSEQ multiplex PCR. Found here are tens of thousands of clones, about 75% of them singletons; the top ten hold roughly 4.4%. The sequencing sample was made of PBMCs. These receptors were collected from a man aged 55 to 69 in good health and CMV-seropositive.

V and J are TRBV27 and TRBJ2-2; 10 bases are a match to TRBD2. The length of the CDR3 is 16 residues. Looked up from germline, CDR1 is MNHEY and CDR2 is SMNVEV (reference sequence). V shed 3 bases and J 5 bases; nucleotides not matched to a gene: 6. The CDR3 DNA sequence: TGTGCCAGCAGTTTTTTAGCGGGAGGTATGACCGGGGAGCTGTTTTTT. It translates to CASSFLAGGMTGELFF.

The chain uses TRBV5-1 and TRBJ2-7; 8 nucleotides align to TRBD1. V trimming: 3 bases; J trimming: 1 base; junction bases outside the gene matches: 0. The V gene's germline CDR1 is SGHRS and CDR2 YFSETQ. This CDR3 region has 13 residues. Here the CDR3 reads CASSWTGSYEQYF. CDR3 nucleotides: TGCGCCAGCAGCTGGACAGGGTCCTACGAGCAGTACTTC.

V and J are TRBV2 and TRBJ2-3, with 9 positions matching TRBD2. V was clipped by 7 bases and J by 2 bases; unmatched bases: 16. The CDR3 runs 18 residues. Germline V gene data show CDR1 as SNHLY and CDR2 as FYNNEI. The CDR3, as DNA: TGTGCCAGCACTGGGACTAGCAGACAGACGAGATTCACAGATACGCAGTATTTT. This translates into CASTGTSRQTRFTDTQYF.

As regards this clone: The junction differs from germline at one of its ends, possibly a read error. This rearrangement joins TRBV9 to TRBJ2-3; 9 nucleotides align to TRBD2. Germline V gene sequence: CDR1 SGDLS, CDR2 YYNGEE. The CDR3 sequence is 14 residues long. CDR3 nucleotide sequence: TGTGCCAACAGCGTAAGCGGGAGGTCAGATACGCAGTATTTT. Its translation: CANSVSGRSDTQYF.

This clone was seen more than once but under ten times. The CDR3 nucleotides read TGTGCCTGGAGCGGGGACAGGGGAAAGAACACTGAAGCTTTCTTT. This sequence encodes CAWSGDRGKNTEAFF. The chain links TRBV30 to TRBJ1-1, with 10 bases that match TRBD1. Germline V gives CDR1 GTSNPN, CDR2 SVGIG (reference sequence). CDR3 length: 15 amino acids. The J segment lost 1 base and the V segment lost 3 bases, leaving 5 bases of the junction unmatched.

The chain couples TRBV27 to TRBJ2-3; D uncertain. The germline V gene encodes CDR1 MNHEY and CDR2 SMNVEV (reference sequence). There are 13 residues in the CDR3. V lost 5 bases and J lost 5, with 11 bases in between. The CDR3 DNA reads TGTGCCAGCAGTCCTGGAGTCTTAGATACGCAGTATTTT. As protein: CASSPGVLDTQYF.

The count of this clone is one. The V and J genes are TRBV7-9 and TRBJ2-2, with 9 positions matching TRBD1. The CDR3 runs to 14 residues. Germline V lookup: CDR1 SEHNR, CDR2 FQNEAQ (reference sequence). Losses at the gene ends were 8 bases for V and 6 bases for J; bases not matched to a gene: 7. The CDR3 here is CASYGQGKAGELFF. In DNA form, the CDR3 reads TGTGCCAGCTACGGACAGGGGAAGGCCGGGGAGCTGTTTTTT.

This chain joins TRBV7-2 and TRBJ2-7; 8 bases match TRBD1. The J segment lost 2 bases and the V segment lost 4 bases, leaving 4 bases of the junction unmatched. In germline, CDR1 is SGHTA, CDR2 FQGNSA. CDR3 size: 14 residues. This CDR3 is CASSWDRQTYEQYF. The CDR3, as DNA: TGTGCCAGCAGCTGGGACAGGCAAACCTACGAGCAGTACTTC.

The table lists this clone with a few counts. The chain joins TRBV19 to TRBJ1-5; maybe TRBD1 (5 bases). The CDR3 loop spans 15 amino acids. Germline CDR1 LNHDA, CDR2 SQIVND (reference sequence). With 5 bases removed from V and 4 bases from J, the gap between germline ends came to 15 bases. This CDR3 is CASSYGQTVNQPQHF. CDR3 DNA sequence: TGTGCCAGTAGTTACGGTCAGACAGTAAATCAGCCCCAGCATTTT.

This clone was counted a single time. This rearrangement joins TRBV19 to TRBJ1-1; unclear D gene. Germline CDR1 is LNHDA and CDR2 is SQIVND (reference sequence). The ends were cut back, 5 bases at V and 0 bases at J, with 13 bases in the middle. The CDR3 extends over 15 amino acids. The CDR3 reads CASSRSAGLNTEAFF. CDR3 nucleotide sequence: TGTGCCAGTAGTCGGTCGGCGGGTTTGAACACTGAAGCTTTCTTT. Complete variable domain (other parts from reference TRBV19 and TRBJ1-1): DGGITQSPKYLFRKEGQNVTLSCEQNLNHDAMYWYRQDPGQGLRLIYYSQIVNDFQKGDIAEGYSVSREKKESFPLTVTSAQKNPTAFYLCASSRSAGLNTEAFFGQGTRLTVV.